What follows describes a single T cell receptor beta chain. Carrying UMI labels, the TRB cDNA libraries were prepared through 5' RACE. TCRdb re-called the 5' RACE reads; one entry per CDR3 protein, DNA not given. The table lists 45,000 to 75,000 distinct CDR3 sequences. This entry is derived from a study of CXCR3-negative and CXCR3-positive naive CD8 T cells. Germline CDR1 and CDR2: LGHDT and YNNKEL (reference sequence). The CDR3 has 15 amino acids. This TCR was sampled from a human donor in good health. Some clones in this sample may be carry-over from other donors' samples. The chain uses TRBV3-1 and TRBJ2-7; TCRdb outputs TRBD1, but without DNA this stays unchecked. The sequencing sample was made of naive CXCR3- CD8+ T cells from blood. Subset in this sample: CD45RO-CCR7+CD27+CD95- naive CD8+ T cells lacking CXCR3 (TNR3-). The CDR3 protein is CASSPDRGHSYEQYF.